Shown below are 28 T cell receptor beta chains from a single sample sequenced in a study of blood T cell repertoires in COVID-19. Produced via immunoSEQ multiplex PCR; TCRdb's table is partial and in-frame only. Of fewer than 200,000 clones detected, 70% to 90% appear once; the ten largest clones hold approximately 21%. What was sequenced was peripheral blood. Receptors were obtained from a man aged 60 to 69 with active or convalescent COVID-19.

The chain carries TRBV6-1 and TRBJ2-7; D not resolved. The CDR3 extends over 13 amino acids. Trimming left V 3 bases short and J 6 bases short, with 12 bases between. Germline V lookup: CDR1 MNHNS, CDR2 SASEGT. The CDR3 region has the DNA TGTGCCAGCAGTGACGACAATCTTGCCGAGCAGTACTTC. Amino acid sequence: CASSDDNLAEQYF.

This rearrangement joins TRBV6-5 to TRBJ2-7, with 12 positions matching TRBD1. Unmatched junction bases numbered 3, after V lost 6 bases and J lost 0 bases. Germline values: CDR1 MNHEY, CDR2 SVGAGI. The CDR3 covers 15 residues. The CDR3 DNA reads as TGTGCCAGCAGAAAGGGACAGGGGGCCTCCTACGAGCAGTACTTC. This translates into CASRKGQGASYEQYF.

This clone was counted only a few times. The gene calls are TRBV24-1 and TRBJ2-5; TRBD2 is a possible D gene (5 bases). The V end was cut by 7 bases, the J end by 2 bases, with 7 bases between. The germline V gene has CDR1 KGHDR and CDR2 SFDVKD. The length of the CDR3 is 12 residues. This CDR3 is CATSGMQETQYF. The CDR3 bases are TGTGCCACCAGCGGGATGCAAGAGACCCAGTACTTC.

The V gene is TRBV6-6, the J gene TRBJ1-2, with a possible D match to TRBD1 (5 bases). Germline V gene data show CDR1 as MNHNY and CDR2 as SVGAGI (reference sequence). The length of the CDR3 is 13 residues. V was trimmed by 6 bases and J by 5 bases, leaving 13 bases between them. CDR3 sequence reads: CASSSDKTYGYTF. In DNA form, the CDR3 reads TGTGCCAGCAGCTCGGACAAAACATATGGCTACACCTTC.

The count of this clone is one. The CDR3 loop is CSARGQGGAFF. The CDR3 DNA reads as TGCAGTGCTAGAGGACAGGGAGGAGCTTTCTTT. The chain has TRBV20-1 and TRBJ1-1, with 7 bases aligning to TRBD1. Trimming cost V 1 base and J 10 bases; bases outside gene matches: 3. CDR1 is DFQATT, CDR2 SNEGSKA, per germline (reference sequence). The CDR3 runs to 11 residues.

The chain recombines TRBV2 with TRBJ2-7; D ambiguous. From germline, CDR1 is SNHLY and CDR2 FYNNEI. V was clipped by 2 bases and J by 2 bases, with 10 bases between them. The CDR3 has 14 amino acids. DNA for the CDR3: TGTGCCAGCAGTGAATGGGCAGGAACCTACGAGCAGTACTTC. Encoded protein: CASSEWAGTYEQYF.

The rearrangement joins TRBV27 to TRBJ1-5; D is possibly TRBD1 (5 bases). The CDR3 has 15 residues. CDR1 and CDR2 (germline): MNHEY, SMNVEV (reference sequence). Trimming stripped 2 bases from V and 0 bases from J, with 8 bases between. CDR3: CASSLGAYSNQPQHF. The CDR3 DNA sequence: TGTGCCAGCAGTTTAGGGGCATATAGCAATCAGCCCCAGCATTTT.

The J gene is TRBJ1-3, the V gene TRBV9; a possible D gene is TRBD1 (6 bases). The CDR3 has 14 amino acids. Trimming removed 8 bases from V and 0 bases from J, with 12 bases in between. Looked up from germline, CDR1 is SGDLS and CDR2 is YYNGEE. This CDR3 is CARRTAHSGNTIYF. CDR3 bases: TGTGCCAGACGGACAGCTCACTCTGGAAACACCATATATTTT.

The CDR3: CASRPSGGAQETQYF. CDR3 sequence (DNA): TGTGCCAGCAGACCCAGCGGGGGGGCCCAAGAGACCCAGTACTTC. The V call is TRBV6-5, the J call TRBJ2-5; 10 bases are shared with TRBD2. After removal of 6 bases from V and 1 base from J, the junction contained 5 bases not matched to a gene. The CDR3 loop spans 15 amino acids. CDR1 is MNHEY and CDR2 is SVGAGI in the germline V gene.

The genes are TRBV20-1 and TRBJ2-3; 9 bases agree with TRBD2. V gave up 3 bases and J gave up 4 bases; unmatched junction bases: 8. There are 15 residues in the CDR3. Per germline, CDR1 DFQATT and CDR2 SNEGSKA (reference sequence). CDR3 sequence (DNA): TGCAGTGCTAGTGAGAGCGGGGGGCGACCAGATACGCAGTATTTT. Its protein product is CSASESGGRPDTQYF.

This clone has a single count. The chain carries TRBV7-9 and TRBJ1-3; no firm D call. Germline V lookup: CDR1 SEHNR, CDR2 FQNEAQ (reference sequence). The CDR3 runs 16 residues. Deletions cut 1 base from V and 0 bases from J, with 10 bases between. As DNA, the CDR3 is TGTGCCAGCAGCTTAGGAGGCGCGTACTCTGGAAACACCATATATTTT. Translated: CASSLGGAYSGNTIYF.

CDR3 bases: TGTGCCAGCAGTTTATCGGGAGTTGGCGGCTACACCTTC. It is translated as CASSLSGVGGYTF. The chain has TRBV27 and TRBJ1-2; no clear D. This CDR3 has 13 amino acids. Trimming cost V 0 bases and J 8 bases, with 10 bases left between them. Per the germline V gene, CDR1 is MNHEY and CDR2 is SMNVEV (reference sequence).

The chain is built from TRBV6-1 and TRBJ1-4; possible D gene TRBD1, 5 bases. Germline CDR1 is MNHNS and CDR2 is SASEGT. V was pared by 1 base and J by 7 bases, with 16 bases between. CDR3 length: 16 amino acids. This CDR3 reads CASSEVGRGRGEKLFF. For the CDR3, the DNA is TGTGCCAGCAGTGAAGTAGGAAGGGGCCGAGGTGAAAAACTGTTTTTT.

This clone appeared once. This rearrangement joins TRBV5-1 to TRBJ1-1; TRBD1 agrees at 9 bases. The germline V gene has CDR1 SGHRS and CDR2 YFSETQ. The V gene end was trimmed by 4 bases and the J gene end by 6 bases; junction bases not matched to a gene: 16. The CDR3 consists of 17 residues. This chain's CDR3 is CASSPGTGRGAVSEAFF. The CDR3 DNA reads as TGCGCCAGCAGCCCGGGGACAGGGAGGGGAGCGGTATCTGAAGCTTTCTTT.

The chain employs TRBV4-1 and TRBJ1-1, with D tentatively TRBD1 (6 bases). With 2 bases removed from V and 1 base from J, the gap between germline ends came to 11 bases. The germline CDR1 and CDR2 sequences are MGHRA and YSYEKL. CDR3 length equals 15 residues. In nucleotides, the CDR3 is TGCGCCAGCAGCCAACAACAGGGTGGGAACACTGAAGCTTTCTTT. Translation gives CASSQQQGGNTEAFF.

The chain couples TRBV7-8 to TRBJ2-2; 7 bases fit TRBD1. Trimming at V came to 0 bases and at J to 3 bases, leaving 4 bases not matched to a gene. The CDR3 loop spans 16 amino acids. Germline V CDR1 and CDR2: SGHVS, FQNEAQ. The CDR3 loop reads CASSLARGRDTGELFF. The CDR3 DNA follows: TGTGCCAGCAGCTTAGCAAGGGGGCGGGACACCGGGGAGCTGTTTTTT.

The V gene is TRBV5-1, the J gene TRBJ2-2; the match to TRBD2 covers 11 bases. Per germline, CDR1 SGHRS and CDR2 YFSETQ. V was pared by 4 bases and J by 0 bases, with 8 bases of the junction left unmatched. The CDR3 consists of 18 residues. The CDR3 DNA is TGCGCCAGCAGCCTGGACCTAGCGGGGGGTACGAACACCGGGGAGCTGTTTTTT. The encoded protein is CASSLDLAGGTNTGELFF.

The rearrangement joins TRBV6-5 to TRBJ2-1; 9 bases match TRBD2. This CDR3 has 16 amino acids. Germline-derived CDR1 and CDR2 are MNHEY and SVGAGI. After removal of 4 bases from V and 2 bases from J, the junction contained 6 bases not matched to a gene. This CDR3 reads CASSFHSGGAYNEQFF. CDR3 DNA sequence: TGTGCCAGCAGTTTCCATAGCGGGGGAGCCTACAATGAGCAGTTCTTC.

This clone was seen only a few times. The chain joins TRBV27 to TRBJ2-3, with 7 bases fitting TRBD1. The CDR3 consists of 15 residues. Germline lookup yields CDR1 MNHEY and CDR2 SMNVEV (reference sequence). Trimming removed 9 bases from V and 3 bases from J; junction bases left unmatched: 12. In DNA, the CDR3 is TGTGCCAGTTCACGGACAGGAAAGAAGACAGATACGCAGTATTTT. Protein sequence: CASSRTGKKTDTQYF.

The V gene is TRBV3-1 (or the pseudogene TRBV3-2), the J gene TRBJ1-1; D is uncertain. Trimming pared 2 bases from V and 1 base from J, leaving 5 bases between. The CDR3 covers 13 residues. CDR1 and CDR2 (germline): LGHDT, YNNKEL (reference sequence). This CDR3 reads CASSQRQNTEAFF. DNA for the CDR3: TGTGCCAGCAGCCAAAGACAGAACACTGAAGCTTTCTTT.

The chain employs TRBV2 and TRBJ2-5; no clear D gene. V gave up 0 bases and J gave up 4 bases, with 9 bases separating them. The CDR3 has 14 residues. The germline gives CDR1 SNHLY, CDR2 FYNNEI. The CDR3 nucleotides are TGTGCCAGCAGTGAAGCCCCCCAGCGAGAGACCCAGTACTTC. Translation gives CASSEAPQRETQYF.

The V call is TRBV5-4, the J call TRBJ1-3; TRBD1 might be the D (6 bases). The V end was cut by 4 bases, the J end by 2 bases, with 10 bases between. The CDR3 runs 14 residues. The germline CDR1 and CDR2 sequences are SGHNT and YYREEE (reference sequence). The CDR3 DNA sequence: TGTGCCAGCAGCCCACAGGGAGCTGGAAACACCATATATTTT. It specifies CASSPQGAGNTIYF.

The J gene is TRBJ2-5, the V gene TRBV24-1; 12 bases map to TRBD2. This CDR3 is 17 amino acids long. The germline gives CDR1 KGHDR, CDR2 SFDVKD. J was trimmed by 5 bases and V by 5 bases; bases with no gene match: 11. Here the CDR3 reads CATSARTSGALDETQYF. CDR3 in DNA: TGTGCCACCAGTGCCCGGACTAGCGGGGCCCTTGACGAGACCCAGTACTTC.

The genes are TRBV3-1 (or the pseudogene TRBV3-2) and TRBJ2-7, with D possibly matching TRBD2 (6 bases). The CDR3 runs to 12 residues. CDR1 and CDR2 (germline): LGHDT, YNNKEL (reference sequence). Trimming took 4 bases from V and 6 from J, leaving 10 bases between them. The CDR3 DNA reads TGTGCCAGCAGCCTACTGGAGGGCGAGCAGTACTTC. Protein product: CASSLLEGEQYF.

Note on this clone: The sample contains more than one DNA sequence encoding this CDR3. The chain combines TRBV5-1 with TRBJ1-5; D unclear. Germline V gene sequence: CDR1 SGHRS, CDR2 YFSETQ. The CDR3 is 14 residues long. V was pared by 0 bases and J by 4 bases, with 8 bases between. CDR3 DNA sequence: TGCGCCAGCAGCTTGGGTACGGGAAATCAGCCCCAGCATTTT. Translated: CASSLGTGNQPQHF.

The CDR3 is CASSFGGNYGYTF. DNA of the CDR3: TGTGCCAGCAGCTTTGGAGGGAACTATGGCTACACCTTC. The V call is TRBV5-4, the J call TRBJ1-2; D is unclear. The germline V and J ends were trimmed by 2 bases and 2 bases, with 7 bases remaining between them. Per germline, CDR1 SGHNT and CDR2 YYREEE (reference sequence). This CDR3 region has 13 residues.

The V call is TRBV9, the J call TRBJ1-3, with 7 bases aligning to TRBD1. CDR1 is SGDLS and CDR2 is YYNGEE in the germline V gene. The ends lost 1 base at V and 2 bases at J; junction bases unmatched: 6. This CDR3 contains 16 residues. The CDR3 DNA follows: TGTGCCAGCAGCGTAAGGGGGGACAGAGCTGGAAACACCATATATTTT. It yields the protein CASSVRGDRAGNTIYF.

The chain joins TRBV18 to TRBJ2-2; D is unclear. Germline V lookup: CDR1 KGHSH, CDR2 LQKENI. CDR3 length: 16 amino acids. Deletions cut 2 bases from V and 3 bases from J, with 13 bases between. The CDR3 nucleotides are TGTGCCAGCTCACCAACGAACGACTGGTACACCGGGGAGCTGTTTTTT. Protein: CASSPTNDWYTGELFF.